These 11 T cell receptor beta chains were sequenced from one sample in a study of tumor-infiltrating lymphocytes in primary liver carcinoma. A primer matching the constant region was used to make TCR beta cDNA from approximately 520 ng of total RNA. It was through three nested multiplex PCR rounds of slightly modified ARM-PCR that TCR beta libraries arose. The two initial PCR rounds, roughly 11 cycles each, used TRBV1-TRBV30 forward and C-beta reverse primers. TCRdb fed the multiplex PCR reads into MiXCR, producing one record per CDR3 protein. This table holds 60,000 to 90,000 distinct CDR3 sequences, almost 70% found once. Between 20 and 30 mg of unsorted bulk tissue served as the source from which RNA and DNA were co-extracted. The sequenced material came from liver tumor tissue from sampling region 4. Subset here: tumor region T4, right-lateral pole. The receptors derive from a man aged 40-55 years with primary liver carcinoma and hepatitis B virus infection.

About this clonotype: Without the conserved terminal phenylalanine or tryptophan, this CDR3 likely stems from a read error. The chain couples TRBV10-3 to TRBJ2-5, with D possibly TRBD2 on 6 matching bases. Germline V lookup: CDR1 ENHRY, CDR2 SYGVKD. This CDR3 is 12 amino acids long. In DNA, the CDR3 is TGTACCATCAGTGAGCGGGTGGAGACCCAGTACTCC. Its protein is CTISERVETQYS.

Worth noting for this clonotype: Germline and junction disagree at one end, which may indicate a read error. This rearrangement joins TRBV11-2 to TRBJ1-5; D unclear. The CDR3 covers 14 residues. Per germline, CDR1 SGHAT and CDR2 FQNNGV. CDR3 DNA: TGCGCCAGCTGTACCGGACGGTTTCCTGAGCCCCAGCATTTT. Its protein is CASCTGRFPEPQHF.

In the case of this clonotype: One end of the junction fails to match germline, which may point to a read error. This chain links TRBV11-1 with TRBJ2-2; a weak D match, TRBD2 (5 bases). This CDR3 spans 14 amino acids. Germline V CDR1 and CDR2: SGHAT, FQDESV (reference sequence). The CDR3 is CASSLGLHIGELLF. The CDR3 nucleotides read TGTGCCAGCAGCTTAGGTTTACACATCGGGGAGCTGCTTTTT.

The CDR3 coding sequence is TGTGCCAGCAGTCGATTAGGGCTCGGGGACACCGGGGAGCTGTTTTTT. Translated: CASSRLGLGDTGELFF. The chain is built from TRBV25-1 and TRBJ2-2, with D tentatively TRBD2 (5 bases). The CDR3 sequence is 16 residues long. V lost 5 bases, J lost 3 bases, and 16 bases lay in between. Germline V gene lookup returns CDR1 MGHDK and CDR2 SYGVNS.

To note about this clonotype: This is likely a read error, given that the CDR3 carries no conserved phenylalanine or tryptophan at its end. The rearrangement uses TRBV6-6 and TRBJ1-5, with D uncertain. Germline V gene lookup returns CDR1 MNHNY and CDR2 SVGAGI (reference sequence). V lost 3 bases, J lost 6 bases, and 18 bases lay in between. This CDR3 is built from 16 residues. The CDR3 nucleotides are TGTGCCAGCAGTTATCGAGTAGAGTATAGGAGTCAGCCCCAGCATCTT. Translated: CASSYRVEYRSQPQHL.

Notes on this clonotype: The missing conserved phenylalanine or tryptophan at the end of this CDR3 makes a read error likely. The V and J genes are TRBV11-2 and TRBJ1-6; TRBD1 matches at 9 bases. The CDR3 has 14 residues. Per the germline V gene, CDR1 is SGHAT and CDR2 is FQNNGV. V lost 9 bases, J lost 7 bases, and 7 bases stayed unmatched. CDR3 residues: CARILQGANSPLHS. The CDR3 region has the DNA TGTGCCAGAATCTTACAGGGGGCGAATTCACCCCTCCACTCT.

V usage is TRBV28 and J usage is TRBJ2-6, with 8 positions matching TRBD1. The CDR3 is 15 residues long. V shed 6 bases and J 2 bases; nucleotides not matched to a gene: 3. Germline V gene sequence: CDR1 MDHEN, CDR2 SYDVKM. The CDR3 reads CASRRQGTGANVLTF. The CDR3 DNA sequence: TGTGCCAGCAGAAGACAGGGGACTGGGGCCAACGTCCTGACTTTC. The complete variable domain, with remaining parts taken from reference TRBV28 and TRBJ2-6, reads DVKVTQSSRYLVKRTGEKVFLECVQDMDHENMFWYRQDPGLGLRLIYFSYDVKMKEKGDIPEGYSVSREKKERFSLILESASTNQTSMYLCASRRQGTGANVLTFGAGSRLTVL.

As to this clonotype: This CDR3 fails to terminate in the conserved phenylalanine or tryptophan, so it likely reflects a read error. The DNA for the CDR3 is TGTGCCAGCATTTGGGGGGTGTACACTGAAGCTTTCCTT. Amino acid sequence: CASIWGVYTEAFL. The chain links TRBV12-3 or TRBV12-4 to TRBJ1-1; D is possibly TRBD1 (5 bases). Trimming removed 7 bases from V and 3 bases from J, with 12 bases in between. The CDR3 totals 13 residues.

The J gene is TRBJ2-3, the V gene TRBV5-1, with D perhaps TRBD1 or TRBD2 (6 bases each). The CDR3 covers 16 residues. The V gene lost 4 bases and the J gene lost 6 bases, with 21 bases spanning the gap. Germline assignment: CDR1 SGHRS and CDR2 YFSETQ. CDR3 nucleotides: TGCGCCAGCAGCCGGCAACCGGGGGCTTACACGGATACGCAGTATTTT. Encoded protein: CASSRQPGAYTDTQYF.

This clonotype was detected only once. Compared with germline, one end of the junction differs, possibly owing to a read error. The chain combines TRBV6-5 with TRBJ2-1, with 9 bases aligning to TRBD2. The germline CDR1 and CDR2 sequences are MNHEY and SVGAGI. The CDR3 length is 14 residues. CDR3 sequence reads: CASSVAGASNVQFF. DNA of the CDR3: TGTGCCAGCAGTGTAGCGGGAGCGTCCAATGTGCAGTTTTTC.

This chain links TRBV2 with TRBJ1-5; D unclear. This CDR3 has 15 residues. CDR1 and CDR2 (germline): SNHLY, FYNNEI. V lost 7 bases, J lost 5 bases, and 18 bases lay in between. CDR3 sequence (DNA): TGTGCCAGCATGAGCCCCGGCGGCGTCGATCAGCCCCAGCATTTT. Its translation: CASMSPGGVDQPQHF.